Reported below is one T cell receptor (beta chain). The sample is drawn from a study of shared clonotypes between healthy human individuals. After removal of 5 bases from V and 2 bases from J, the junction contained 6 bases not matched to a gene. The CDR3 is 16 residues long. CDR1 is SGHVS, CDR2 FQNEAQ, per germline. It was 300 to 350 ng DNA, roughly 28,000 T cell genomes, that went into each replicate PCR of unsorted PBMC. Using ten immunoSEQ deep assay plates, investigators sequenced unsorted PBMC DNA. Some clones are missing from TCRdb's copy, which holds only in-frame ones; the method was immunoSEQ multiplex PCR. Of 400,000 to 600,000 clones detected, roughly 85% appear once; the ten largest clones hold about an eighth. Donors comprised only Caucasian adults living in Nashville, Tennessee.

The sequence derives from a woman aged 40 to 50 in good health. Some clones in this sample may be carry-over from other donors' samples. The sample comprised PBMCs. V gene TRBV7-8 combines with J gene TRBJ2-7; 13 nucleotides agree with TRBD2. The DNA for the CDR3 is TGTGCCAGCAGCCTCACCGGGACTAGCGGGACCTACGAGCAGTACTTC. Translating gives CASSLTGTSGTYEQYF.